Listed below are T cell receptor beta chains from one sample, sequenced in a study of memory CD4+ T cells and cytomegalovirus serostatus. TCRdb's table, derived via immunoSEQ multiplex PCR, lists solely in-frame clones and lacks some. The data show about 50,000 clones, with 60% to 85% seen just once and around 0.61% held by the top ten. Material for sequencing was memory CD4+ T cells from blood. The receptors stem from an adult in good health and CMV-seronegative. Each CDR3 is given with its conserved first and last residue. The D gene is left open where the match is weak. Some rows have no size entry. The others give once, few or many, or a class for an expanded clone.

J: TRBJ2-7; size: -; length: 14; D: TRBD1; V: TRBV18; CDR3: CASSPGQGPYEQYF; DNA: TGTGCCAGCTCACCGGGACAGGGGCCCTACGAGCAGTACTTC
J: TRBJ1-6; size: -; length: 15; D: TRBD1; V: TRBV2; CDR3: CASSEGTGNNSPLHF; DNA: TGTGCCAGCAGTGAAGGGACAGGGAATAATTCACCCCTCCACTTT
J: TRBJ1-2; size: -; length: 15; D: -; V: TRBV9; CDR3: CASSVGTATAYGYTF; DNA: TGTGCCAGCAGCGTAGGGACAGCCACTGCGTATGGCTACACCTTC
J: TRBJ2-5; size: -; length: 13; D: -; V: TRBV6-1; CDR3: CASSESRRETQYF; DNA: TGTGCCAGCAGTGAATCTCGAAGGGAGACCCAGTACTTC
J: TRBJ1-6; size: few; length: 14; D: -; V: TRBV6-5; CDR3: CASSYSIGISPLHF; DNA: TGTGCCAGCAGTTACTCGATAGGGATCTCACCCCTCCACTTT
J: TRBJ2-5; size: once; length: 15; D: -; V: TRBV6-1; CDR3: CASRLPGPQSGTQYF; DNA: TGTGCCAGCAGGTTACCGGGACCCCAGTCTGGGACCCAGTACTTC
J: TRBJ1-6; size: few; length: 12; D: -; V: TRBV7-2; CDR3: CASSHANSPLHF; DNA: TGTGCCAGCAGCCACGCAAATTCACCCCTCCACTTT
J: TRBJ1-3; size: -; length: 14; D: TRBD1; V: TRBV5-5; CDR3: CASSFTGGGNTIYF; DNA: TGTGCCAGCAGCTTCACAGGGGGTGGAAACACCATATATTTT
J: TRBJ1-6; size: -; length: 15; D: TRBD1; V: TRBV18; CDR3: CASSPRDRGISPLHF; DNA: TGTGCCAGCTCACCACGGGACAGGGGCATCTCTCCCCTCCACTTT
J: TRBJ2-3; size: -; length: 15; D: -; V: TRBV5-1; CDR3: CASSTGAKGTDTQYF; DNA: TGCGCCAGCTCCACGGGGGCCAAAGGCACAGATACGCAGTATTTT
J: TRBJ2-3; size: -; length: 13; D: -; V: TRBV30; CDR3: CAWSVLLGDTQYF; DNA: TGTGCCTGGAGTGTACTACTGGGAGATACGCAGTATTTT
J: TRBJ2-5; size: few; length: 14; D: TRBD2; V: TRBV6-1; CDR3: CATSGGLVRETQYF; DNA: TGTGCCACCTCGGGGGGACTAGTTCGTGAGACCCAGTACTTC
J: TRBJ2-1; size: -; length: 14; D: -; V: TRBV2; CDR3: CASSRDSAVDEQFF; DNA: TGTGCCAGCAGCCGGGACTCGGCAGTCGATGAGCAGTTCTTC
J: TRBJ2-2; size: -; length: 15; D: TRBD1; V: TRBV11-3; CDR3: CASSATGQGTGELFF; DNA: TGTGCCAGCAGCGCTACCGGACAGGGGACCGGGGAGCTGTTTTTT
J: TRBJ2-1; size: -; length: 18; D: TRBD2; V: TRBV18; CDR3: CASSPTRAGGSSYNEQFF; DNA: TGTGCCAGCTCACCCACCCGAGCGGGGGGGAGCTCCTACAATGAGCAGTTCTTC
J: TRBJ2-5; size: -; length: 13; D: -; V: TRBV7-3; CDR3: CASSFLGRETQYF; DNA: TGTGCCAGCAGCTTCCTGGGGCGGGAGACCCAGTACTTC
J: TRBJ2-1; size: -; length: 14; D: -; V: TRBV27; CDR3: CASSLLGGRVEQFF; DNA: TGTGCCAGCAGTCTCCTTGGGGGGCGAGTTGAGCAGTTCTTC
J: TRBJ2-3; size: -; length: 14; D: -; V: TRBV10-3; CDR3: CAISETRLGDTQYF; DNA: TGTGCCATCAGTGAGACACGGCTGGGGGATACGCAGTATTTT
J: TRBJ2-1; size: -; length: 19; D: TRBD2; V: TRBV5-1; CDR3: CASSLASTSGGASYNEQFF; DNA: TGCGCCAGCAGCTTGGCCAGTACTAGCGGGGGGGCCTCCTACAATGAGCAGTTCTTC
J: TRBJ2-7; size: few; length: 11; D: -; V: TRBV20-1; CDR3: CSAHTDYEQYF; DNA: TGCAGTGCCCACACAGACTACGAGCAGTACTTC
J: TRBJ1-2; size: once; length: 15; D: TRBD1; V: TRBV7-2; CDR3: CASSVTGQVLHGYTF; DNA: TGTGCCAGCAGCGTAACCGGACAGGTGTTACATGGCTACACCTTC
J: TRBJ2-7; size: -; length: 11; D: -; V: TRBV14; CDR3: CASSHSHEQYF; DNA: TGTGCCAGCAGCCACTCACACGAGCAGTACTTC
J: TRBJ2-5; size: -; length: 14; D: TRBD2; V: TRBV5-6; CDR3: CASSLAGGEETQYF; DNA: TGTGCCAGCAGCTTGGCTGGGGGGGAAGAGACCCAGTACTTC
J: TRBJ1-4; size: -; length: 14; D: -; V: TRBV6-1; CDR3: CASTGHSPGEKLFF; DNA: TGTGCCAGCACCGGGCATAGTCCGGGCGAAAAACTGTTTTTT
J: TRBJ2-3; size: -; length: 16; D: TRBD2; V: TRBV4-1; CDR3: CASSPTTSGVWDTQYF; DNA: TGCGCCAGCAGCCCGACGACTAGCGGGGTGTGGGATACGCAGTATTTT
J: TRBJ2-7; size: -; length: 18; D: TRBD2; V: TRBV5-1; CDR3: CASSLGTSGYSNSYEQYF; DNA: TGCGCCAGCAGCTTAGGGACTAGCGGGTATAGCAACTCCTACGAGCAGTACTTC
J: TRBJ2-2; size: few; length: 15; D: TRBD1; V: TRBV19; CDR3: CASSIDSGGTGELFF; DNA: TGTGCCAGTAGTATAGATTCAGGGGGCACCGGGGAGCTGTTTTTT
J: TRBJ2-2; size: -; length: 15; D: -; V: TRBV5-6; CDR3: CASSLPGGLTGELFF; DNA: TGTGCCAGCAGCTTGCCCGGGGGGCTCACCGGGGAGCTGTTTTTT
J: TRBJ1-2; size: once; length: 14; D: TRBD1; V: TRBV6-1; CDR3: CASSNRGVGYGYTF; DNA: TGTGCCAGCAGTAACAGGGGAGTCGGCTATGGCTACACCTTC
J: TRBJ1-2; size: -; length: 15; D: -; V: TRBV13; CDR3: CASSAARSWSNGYTF; DNA: TGTGCCAGCAGCGCTGCAAGGAGTTGGTCGAATGGCTACACCTTC
J: TRBJ1-1; size: few; length: 16; D: -; V: TRBV7-9; CDR3: CASSPPILGMNTEAFF; DNA: TGTGCCAGCAGCCCGCCAATCCTAGGAATGAACACTGAAGCTTTCTTT
J: TRBJ2-3; size: -; length: 18; D: TRBD1; V: TRBV15; CDR3: CATSPRFPRDRGKDTQYF; DNA: TGTGCCACCAGCCCTCGATTCCCGCGGGACAGGGGAAAAGATACGCAGTATTTT
J: TRBJ2-3; size: -; length: 15; D: -; V: TRBV7-2; CDR3: CASSLIGGSTDTQYF; DNA: TGTGCCAGCAGCTTAATTGGCGGTAGCACAGATACGCAGTATTTT
J: TRBJ2-3; size: -; length: 14; D: -; V: TRBV7-9; CDR3: CASSFLAKTDTQYF; DNA: TGTGCCAGCAGCTTCCTAGCGAAAACAGATACGCAGTATTTT
J: TRBJ1-1; size: -; length: 13; D: -; V: TRBV7-3; CDR3: CASSASGNTEAFF; DNA: TGTGCCAGCAGCGCAAGTGGGAACACTGAAGCTTTCTTT
J: TRBJ2-2; size: once; length: 16; D: -; V: TRBV14; CDR3: CASSQESVGIAGELFF; DNA: TGTGCCAGCAGCCAAGAGTCTGTGGGGATCGCCGGGGAGCTGTTTTTT
J: TRBJ2-1; size: -; length: 16; D: TRBD2; V: TRBV7-2; CDR3: CASSITGTSAYNEQFF; DNA: TGTGCCAGCAGCATAACCGGGACTAGCGCCTACAATGAGCAGTTCTTC
J: TRBJ2-3; size: -; length: 15; D: -; V: TRBV11-1; CDR3: CASSFGLKATDTQYF; DNA: TGTGCCAGCAGCTTTGGACTTAAAGCCACAGATACGCAGTATTTT
J: TRBJ1-3; size: -; length: 18; D: TRBD1; V: TRBV18; CDR3: CASSYFGTGFDSGNTIYF; DNA: TGTGCCAGCTCCTATTTCGGGACAGGGTTTGACTCTGGAAACACCATATATTTT
J: TRBJ2-7; size: once; length: 14; D: -; V: TRBV6-1; CDR3: CASSEWDGNYEQYF; DNA: TGTGCCAGCAGTGAATGGGACGGCAACTACGAGCAGTACTTC
J: TRBJ1-1; size: -; length: 14; D: TRBD1; V: TRBV30; CDR3: CAWSPDRGWTEAFF; DNA: TGTGCCTGGAGCCCGGACAGGGGATGGACTGAAGCTTTCTTT
J: TRBJ1-1; size: few; length: 13; D: -; V: TRBV27; CDR3: CASSSRGSTEAFF; DNA: TGTGCCAGCAGTTCCAGGGGAAGCACTGAAGCTTTCTTT
J: TRBJ2-6; size: -; length: 16; D: -; V: TRBV5-1; CDR3: CASSLGQGLGANVLTF; DNA: TGCGCCAGCAGCTTGGGCCAGGGTTTAGGGGCCAACGTCCTGACTTTC
J: TRBJ2-5; size: -; length: 14; D: -; V: TRBV25-1; CDR3: CASSDWGAGETQYF; DNA: TGTGCCAGCAGTGACTGGGGCGCGGGAGAGACCCAGTACTTC
J: TRBJ2-1; size: -; length: 13; D: TRBD2; V: TRBV7-2; CDR3: CASRAGLANEQFF; DNA: TGTGCCAGCAGGGCGGGACTAGCAAATGAGCAGTTCTTC
J: TRBJ2-1; size: -; length: 15; D: TRBD2; V: TRBV6-4; CDR3: CASGVTSGGDNEQFF; DNA: TGTGCCAGCGGGGTTACTAGCGGGGGGGACAATGAGCAGTTCTTC
J: TRBJ1-3; size: -; length: 17; D: -; V: TRBV13; CDR3: CASSLGPQFLSGNTIYF; DNA: TGTGCCAGCAGCTTAGGTCCACAGTTTCTCTCTGGAAACACCATATATTTT
J: TRBJ1-4; size: -; length: 19; D: -; V: TRBV5-1; CDR3: CASRAERQNLKKGDEKLFF; DNA: TGCGCCAGCAGAGCTGAGCGACAGAATCTGAAGAAGGGCGATGAAAAACTGTTTTTT
J: TRBJ1-2; size: -; length: 14; D: TRBD1; V: TRBV7-9; CDR3: CASSFTGQGYGYTF; DNA: TGTGCCAGCAGCTTCACAGGACAGGGCTATGGCTACACCTTC
J: TRBJ2-7; size: -; length: 14; D: -; V: TRBV7-9; CDR3: CASSLGAGMSEQYF; DNA: TGTGCCAGCAGCTTAGGGGCAGGGATGAGCGAGCAGTACTTC
J: TRBJ1-3; size: -; length: 14; D: -; V: TRBV18; CDR3: CASSPTHSGNTIYF; DNA: TGTGCCAGCTCACCAACACACTCTGGAAACACCATATATTTT
J: TRBJ2-3; size: -; length: 15; D: TRBD2; V: TRBV29-1; CDR3: CSVVLRGASTDTQYF; DNA: TGCAGCGTTGTGTTGCGGGGGGCCTCCACAGATACGCAGTATTTT
J: TRBJ2-1; size: -; length: 15; D: TRBD2; V: TRBV19; CDR3: CASRGQLAGDYEQFF; DNA: TGTGCCAGCAGAGGGCAGCTAGCGGGGGACTATGAGCAGTTCTTC
J: TRBJ1-1; size: -; length: 13; D: -; V: TRBV29-1; CDR3: CSVTGRMNTEAFF; DNA: TGCAGCGTAACCGGGCGTATGAACACTGAAGCTTTCTTT
J: TRBJ2-2; size: -; length: 17; D: -; V: TRBV6-1; CDR3: CASSEWGLKGNTGELFF; DNA: TGTGCCAGCAGTGAATGGGGCCTAAAGGGGAACACCGGGGAGCTGTTTTTT